These 13 T cell receptor beta chains came from one sample sequenced in a study of blood T cell repertoires in COVID-19. Using immunoSEQ multiplex PCR, the repertoire was profiled, and TCRdb retains in-frame clones only, with some absent. The table records about 220,000 clones, 70% to 85% of them present only once. The sequencing input was PBMCs or T cells enriched from blood (not recorded which). The receptors were gathered from a man aged 35-49 years who had recovered from COVID-19.

The chain recombines TRBV9 with TRBJ2-7, with a weak D call TRBD1 (6 bases). The germline V gene has CDR1 SGDLS and CDR2 YYNGEE. Trimming removed 0 bases from V and 5 bases from J, with 12 bases in between. The CDR3 has 14 residues. CDR3 coding DNA: TGTGCCAGCAGCGTAGCAGGGGATAGAGACGAGCAGTACTTC. Protein product: CASSVAGDRDEQYF.

This chain connects TRBV4-1 to TRBJ1-1; TRBD1 matches 7 bases. This CDR3 has 15 amino acids. The V and J ends lost 3 bases and 0 bases, in that order; junction bases with no gene match: 4. Per germline, CDR1 MGHRA and CDR2 YSYEKL. The chain's CDR3 is CASSQLDRLNTEAFF. In nucleotides, the CDR3 is TGCGCCAGCAGCCAGCTGGACAGGCTGAACACTGAAGCTTTCTTT.

The chain uses TRBV18 and TRBJ1-1; weak D call: TRBD1 (5 bases). Germline lookup yields CDR1 KGHSH and CDR2 LQKENI. V shed 3 bases and J shed 12 bases, with 20 bases lying between them. This CDR3 has 14 residues. For the CDR3, the DNA is TGTGCCAGCTCACCTTCACAGGACCTTCCTGGTACTTTCTTT. Amino acid sequence: CASSPSQDLPGTFF.

The rearrangement links TRBV28 to TRBJ1-1; D unresolved. Trimming removed 6 bases from V and 3 bases from J, with 14 bases in between. The CDR3 has 14 amino acids. The germline gives CDR1 MDHEN, CDR2 SYDVKM. The CDR3 spells CASSLPVSYTEAFF. CDR3 coding DNA: TGTGCCAGCAGCCTCCCTGTATCGTACACTGAAGCTTTCTTT. Full variable domain (outside the CDR3, taken from reference TRBV28 and TRBJ1-1): DVKVTQSSRYLVKRTGEKVFLECVQDMDHENMFWYRQDPGLGLRLIYFSYDVKMKEKGDIPEGYSVSREKKERFSLILESASTNQTSMYLCASSLPVSYTEAFFGQGTRLTVV.

The CDR3 reads CATSDPGTGGETQYF. The CDR3 bases are TGTGCCACCAGTGATCCCGGGACAGGCGGCGAGACCCAGTACTTC. V usage is TRBV24-1 and J usage is TRBJ2-5; 8 bases are a match to TRBD1. This CDR3 has 15 amino acids. Germline CDR1 and CDR2: KGHDR and SFDVKD. Unmatched junction bases numbered 7, after V lost 3 bases and J lost 5 bases.

The chain couples TRBV2 to TRBJ2-2; TRBD2 matches 8 bases. Germline CDR1 is SNHLY and CDR2 is FYNNEI. V lost 10 bases to trimming and J lost 2 bases; unmatched junction nucleotides: 9. The CDR3 is made up of 15 amino acids. This CDR3 reads CAKTSSGRNTGELFF. CDR3 nucleotide sequence: TGTGCCAAGACTTCTAGCGGGCGAAACACCGGGGAGCTGTTTTTT.

V gene TRBV28 combines with J gene TRBJ1-5, with D unresolved. Germline CDR1 MDHEN, CDR2 SYDVKM. V shed 5 bases and J shed 6 bases, with 8 bases lying between them. The CDR3 has 12 amino acids. This CDR3 is CASSRGSQPQHF. The DNA for the CDR3 is TGTGCCAGCAGTCGCGGATCTCAGCCCCAGCATTTT.

This clone was seen only once. This sequence joins TRBV23-1 and TRBJ1-2; D not certain. TRBV23-1 is an ORF for which the function is uncertain. This CDR3 comprises 15 residues. V gave up 4 bases and J gave up 7 bases, with 19 bases separating them. The CDR3 sequence is CASSLLQGGGSGYTF. The DNA for the CDR3 is TGCGCCAGCAGTCTCTTACAAGGAGGAGGGTCTGGCTACACCTTC.

The rearrangement joins TRBV9 to TRBJ2-3; 8 bases align to TRBD1. Germline CDR1 SGDLS, CDR2 YYNGEE. This CDR3 contains 17 residues. Trimming cost V 2 bases and J 6 bases; bases outside gene matches: 14. The CDR3 protein is CASSVGDRSNRPDTQYF. The CDR3 DNA is TGTGCCAGCAGCGTTGGGGACAGGTCAAATCGGCCGGATACGCAGTATTTT.

The chain combines TRBV7-9 with TRBJ2-7, with TRBD1 matching over 9 bases. J was trimmed by 5 bases and V by 8 bases; bases with no gene match: 10. CDR1 and CDR2 (germline): SEHNR, FQNEAQ (reference sequence). The CDR3 runs 14 residues. DNA of the CDR3: TGTGCCAGCGACTGGGGACAGGGTTTAAACGAGCAGTACTTC. Translated: CASDWGQGLNEQYF. The variable domain in full, completed from reference TRBV7-9 and TRBJ2-7, reads DTGVSQNPRHKITKRGQNVTFRCDPISEHNRLYWYRQTLGQGPEFLTYFQNEAQLEKSRLLSDRFSAERPKGSFSTLEIQRTEQGDSAMYLCASDWGQGLNEQYFGPGTRLTVT.

This chain uses TRBV2 with TRBJ1-5, with 7 bases aligning to TRBD1. The V gene's germline CDR1 is SNHLY and CDR2 FYNNEI. The V gene end was trimmed by 7 bases and the J gene end by 1 base; junction bases not matched to a gene: 4. This CDR3 has 14 amino acids. In nucleotides, the CDR3 is TGTGCCAGCAAGGGGGCGAACAGCAATCAGCCCCAGCATTTT. Its translation is CASKGANSNQPQHF.

This clone was seen a few times. The junction shows a germline mismatch at one end, possibly a read error. V and J are TRBV30 and TRBJ2-7, with D possibly TRBD1 on 6 matching bases. This CDR3 contains 11 residues. The germline V gene has CDR1 GTSNPN and CDR2 SVGIG (reference sequence). The CDR3 DNA reads TGTGCCTGGAGTCCCGGGACATTTAGTTTCTTC. This gives the protein CAWSPGTFSFF.

The gene calls are TRBV2 and TRBJ1-1; TRBD1 might be the D (6 bases). Per germline, CDR1 SNHLY and CDR2 FYNNEI. This CDR3 contains 12 residues. Trimming took off 5 bases at V and 13 bases at J, with 17 bases between the two ends. The DNA for the CDR3 is TGTGCCAGCAGTCCGGACAGCCCAGGGGATTTCTTT. Its protein is CASSPDSPGDFF.